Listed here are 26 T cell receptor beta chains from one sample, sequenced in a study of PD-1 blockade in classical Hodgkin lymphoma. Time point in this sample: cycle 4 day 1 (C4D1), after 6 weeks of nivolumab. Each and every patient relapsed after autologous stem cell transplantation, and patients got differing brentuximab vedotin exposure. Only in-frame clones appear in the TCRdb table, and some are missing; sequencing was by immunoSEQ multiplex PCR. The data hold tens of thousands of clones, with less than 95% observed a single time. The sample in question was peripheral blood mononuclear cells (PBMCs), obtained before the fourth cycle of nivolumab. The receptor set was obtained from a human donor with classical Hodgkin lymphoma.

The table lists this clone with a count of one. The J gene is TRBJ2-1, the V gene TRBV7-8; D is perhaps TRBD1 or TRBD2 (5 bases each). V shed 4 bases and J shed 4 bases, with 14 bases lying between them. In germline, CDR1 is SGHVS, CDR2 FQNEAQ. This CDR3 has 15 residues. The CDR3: CASSSQWGTYNEQFF. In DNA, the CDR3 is TGTGCCAGCAGCTCCCAGTGGGGGACGTACAATGAGCAGTTCTTC.

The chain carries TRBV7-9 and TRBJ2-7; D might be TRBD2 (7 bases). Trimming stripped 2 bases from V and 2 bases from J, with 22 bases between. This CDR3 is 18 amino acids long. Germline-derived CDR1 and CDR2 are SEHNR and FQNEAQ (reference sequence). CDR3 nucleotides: TGTGCCAGCAGCTTACCGGCCGACCCGGGGGGCGACCCCTACGAGCAGTACTTC. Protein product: CASSLPADPGGDPYEQYF.

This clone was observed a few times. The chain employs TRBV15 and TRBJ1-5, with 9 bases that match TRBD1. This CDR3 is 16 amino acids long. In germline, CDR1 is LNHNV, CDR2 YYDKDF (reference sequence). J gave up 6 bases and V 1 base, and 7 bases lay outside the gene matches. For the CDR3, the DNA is TGTGCCACCAGCAGAGGGACAGGGGTATTGGGTCAGCCCCAGCATTTT. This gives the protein CATSRGTGVLGQPQHF.

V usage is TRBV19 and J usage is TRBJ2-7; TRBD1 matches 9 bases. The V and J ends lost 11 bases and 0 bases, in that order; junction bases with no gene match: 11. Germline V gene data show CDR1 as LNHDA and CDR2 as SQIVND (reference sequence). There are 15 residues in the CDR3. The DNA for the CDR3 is TGTGCCGCTTCAACCGGGACAGGGCTCTCCTACGAGCAGTACTTC. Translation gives CAASTGTGLSYEQYF.

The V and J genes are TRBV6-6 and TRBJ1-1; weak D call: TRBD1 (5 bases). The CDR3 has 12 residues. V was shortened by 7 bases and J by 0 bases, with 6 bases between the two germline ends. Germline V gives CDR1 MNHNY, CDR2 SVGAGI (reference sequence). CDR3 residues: CASKQVNTEAFF. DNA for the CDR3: TGTGCCAGCAAACAGGTGAACACTGAAGCTTTCTTT.

CDR3 sequence (DNA): TGCGCCAGCAGCCTGGACGTAGGGACAGAAGAGACCCAGTACTTC. Its protein product is CASSLDVGTEETQYF. The V and J genes are TRBV5-1 and TRBJ2-5; 7 positions agree with TRBD1. The V gene end was trimmed by 4 bases and the J gene end by 3 bases; junction bases not matched to a gene: 9. CDR1 and CDR2 from the germline V gene are SGHRS and YFSETQ. The CDR3 covers 15 residues. The full variable domain, with the rest looked up from reference TRBV5-1 and TRBJ2-5, is KAGVTQTPRYLIKTRGQQVTLSCSPISGHRSVSWYQQTPGQGLQFLFEYFSETQRNKGNFPGRFSGRQFSNSRSEMNVSTLELGDSALYLCASSLDVGTEETQYFGPGTRLLVL.

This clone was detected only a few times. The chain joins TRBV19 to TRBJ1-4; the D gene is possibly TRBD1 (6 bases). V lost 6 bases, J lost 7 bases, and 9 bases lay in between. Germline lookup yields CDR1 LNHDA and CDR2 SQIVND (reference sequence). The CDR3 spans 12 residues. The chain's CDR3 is CASSGTTEKLFF. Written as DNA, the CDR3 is TGTGCCAGTAGCGGGACAACTGAAAAACTGTTTTTT.

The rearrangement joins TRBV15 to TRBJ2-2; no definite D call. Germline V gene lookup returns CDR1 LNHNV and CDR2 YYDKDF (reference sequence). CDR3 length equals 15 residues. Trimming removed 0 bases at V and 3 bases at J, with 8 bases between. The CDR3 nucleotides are TGTGCCACCAGCAGAGAATCACGATACACCGGGGAGCTGTTTTTT. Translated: CATSRESRYTGELFF.

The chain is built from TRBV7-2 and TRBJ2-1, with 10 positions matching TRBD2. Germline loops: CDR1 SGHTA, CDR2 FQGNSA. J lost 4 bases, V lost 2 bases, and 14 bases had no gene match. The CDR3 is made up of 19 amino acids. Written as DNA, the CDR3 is TGTGCCAGCAGCTTACGCACGAAGCTCACTAGCGGGGAGTACAATGAGCAGTTCTTC. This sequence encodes CASSLRTKLTSGEYNEQFF.

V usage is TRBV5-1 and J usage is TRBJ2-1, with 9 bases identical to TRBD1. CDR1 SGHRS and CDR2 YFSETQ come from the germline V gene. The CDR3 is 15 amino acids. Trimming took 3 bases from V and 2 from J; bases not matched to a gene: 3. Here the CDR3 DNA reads TGCGCCAGCAGCTCCGGACAGGGGCCCTACAATGAGCAGTTCTTC. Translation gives CASSSGQGPYNEQFF.

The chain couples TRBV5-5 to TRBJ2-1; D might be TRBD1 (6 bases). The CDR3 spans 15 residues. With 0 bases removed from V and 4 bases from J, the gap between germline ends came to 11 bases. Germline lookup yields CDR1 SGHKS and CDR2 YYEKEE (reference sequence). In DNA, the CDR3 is TGTGCCAGCAGCTTGGAGGACAGCTATTACAATGAGCAGTTCTTC. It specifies CASSLEDSYYNEQFF.

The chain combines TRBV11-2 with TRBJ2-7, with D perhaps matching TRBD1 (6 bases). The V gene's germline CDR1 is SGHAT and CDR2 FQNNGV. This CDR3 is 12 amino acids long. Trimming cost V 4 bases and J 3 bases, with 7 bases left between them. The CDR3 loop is CASSSDSYEQYF. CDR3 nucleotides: TGTGCCAGCAGCTCGGACAGCTACGAGCAGTACTTC.

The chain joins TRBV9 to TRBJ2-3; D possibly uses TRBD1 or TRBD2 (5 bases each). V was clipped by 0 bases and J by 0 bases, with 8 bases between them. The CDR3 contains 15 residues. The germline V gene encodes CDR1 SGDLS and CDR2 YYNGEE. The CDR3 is CASSVVGDSTDTQYF. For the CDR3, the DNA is TGTGCCAGCAGCGTAGTGGGGGATAGCACAGATACGCAGTATTTT. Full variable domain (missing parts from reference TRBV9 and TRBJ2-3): DSGVTQTPKHLITATGQRVTLRCSPRSGDLSVYWYQQSLDQGLQFLIQYYNGEERAKGNILERFSAQQFPDLHSELNLSSLELGDSALYFCASSVVGDSTDTQYFGPGTRLTVL.

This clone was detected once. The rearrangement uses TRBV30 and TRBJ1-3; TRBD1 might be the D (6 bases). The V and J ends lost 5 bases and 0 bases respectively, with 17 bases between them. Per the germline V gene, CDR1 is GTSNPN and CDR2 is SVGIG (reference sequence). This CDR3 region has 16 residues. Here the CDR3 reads CAWAGQTKYSGNTIYF. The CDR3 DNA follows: TGTGCCTGGGCCGGACAGACTAAATACTCTGGAAACACCATATATTTT.

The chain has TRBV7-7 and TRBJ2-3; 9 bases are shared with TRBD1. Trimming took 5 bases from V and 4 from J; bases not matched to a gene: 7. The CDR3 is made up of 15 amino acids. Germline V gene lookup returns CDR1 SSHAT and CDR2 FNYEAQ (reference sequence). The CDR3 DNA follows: TGTGCCAGCAGCGTCGGGACAGGGAGCTCAGATACGCAGTATTTT. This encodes CASSVGTGSSDTQYF.

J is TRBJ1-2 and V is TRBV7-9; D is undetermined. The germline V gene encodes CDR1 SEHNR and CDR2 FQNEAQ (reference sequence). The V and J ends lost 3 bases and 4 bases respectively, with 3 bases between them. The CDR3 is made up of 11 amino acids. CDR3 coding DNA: TGTGCCAGCAGCTTTTCCTATGGCTACACCTTC. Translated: CASSFSYGYTF.

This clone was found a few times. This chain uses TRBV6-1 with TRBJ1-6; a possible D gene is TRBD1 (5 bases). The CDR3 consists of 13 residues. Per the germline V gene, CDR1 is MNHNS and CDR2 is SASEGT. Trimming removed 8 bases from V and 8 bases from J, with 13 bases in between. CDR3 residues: CASLQVVHSPLHF. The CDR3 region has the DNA TGTGCCAGCTTACAGGTTGTTCATTCACCCCTCCACTTT.

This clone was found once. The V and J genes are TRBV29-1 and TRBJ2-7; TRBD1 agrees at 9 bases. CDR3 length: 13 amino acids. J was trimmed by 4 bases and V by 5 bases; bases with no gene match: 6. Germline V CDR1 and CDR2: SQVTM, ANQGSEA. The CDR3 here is CSVQPGQGYEQYF. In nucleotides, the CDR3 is TGCAGCGTTCAACCGGGACAGGGTTACGAGCAGTACTTC.

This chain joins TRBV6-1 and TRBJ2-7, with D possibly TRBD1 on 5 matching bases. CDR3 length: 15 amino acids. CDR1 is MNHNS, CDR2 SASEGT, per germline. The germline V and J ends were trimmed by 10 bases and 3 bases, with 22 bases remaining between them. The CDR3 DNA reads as TGTGCCACAACACCGGGCCCCCAGGGCCTCTACGAGCAGTACTTC. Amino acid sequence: CATTPGPQGLYEQYF.

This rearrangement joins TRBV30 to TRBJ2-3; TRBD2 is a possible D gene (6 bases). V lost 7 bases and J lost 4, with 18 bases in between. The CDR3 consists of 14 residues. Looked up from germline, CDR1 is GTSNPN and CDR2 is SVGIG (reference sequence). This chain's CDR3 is CAFSGLAVADTQYF. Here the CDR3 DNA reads TGTGCCTTTTCGGGACTGGCCGTTGCAGATACGCAGTATTTT. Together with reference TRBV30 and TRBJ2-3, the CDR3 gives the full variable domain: SQTIHQWPATLVQPVGSPLSLECTVEGTSNPNLYWYRQAAGRGLQLLFYSVGIGQISSEVPQNLSASRPQDRQFILSSKKLLLSDSGFYLCAFSGLAVADTQYFGPGTRLTVL.

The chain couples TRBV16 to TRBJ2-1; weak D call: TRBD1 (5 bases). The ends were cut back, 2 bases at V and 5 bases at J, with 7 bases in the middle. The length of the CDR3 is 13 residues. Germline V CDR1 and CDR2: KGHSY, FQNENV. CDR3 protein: CASSQRQNNEQFF. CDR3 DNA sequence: TGTGCCAGCAGCCAAAGACAGAACAATGAGCAGTTCTTC.

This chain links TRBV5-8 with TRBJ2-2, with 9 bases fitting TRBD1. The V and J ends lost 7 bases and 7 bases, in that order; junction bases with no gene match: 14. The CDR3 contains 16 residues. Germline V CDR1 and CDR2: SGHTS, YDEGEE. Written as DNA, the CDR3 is TGTGCCAGCCGGGAAGAGTGGGGACAGGGCTTCGGGGAGCTGTTTTTT. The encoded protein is CASREEWGQGFGELFF.

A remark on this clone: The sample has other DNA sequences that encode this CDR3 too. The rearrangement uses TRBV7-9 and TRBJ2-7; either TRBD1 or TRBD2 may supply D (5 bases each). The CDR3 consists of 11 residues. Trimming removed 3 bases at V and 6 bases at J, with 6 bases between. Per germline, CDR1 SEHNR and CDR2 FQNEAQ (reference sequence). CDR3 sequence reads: CASSLGTEQYF. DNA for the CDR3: TGTGCCAGCAGCTTGGGGACCGAGCAGTACTTC.

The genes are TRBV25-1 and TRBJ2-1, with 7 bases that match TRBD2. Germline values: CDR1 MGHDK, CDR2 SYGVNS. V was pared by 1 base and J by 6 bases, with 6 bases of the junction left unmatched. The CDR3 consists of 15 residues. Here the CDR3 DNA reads TGTGCCAGCAGTGAATGGGGGGGAGGAGGCAATGAGCAGTTCTTC. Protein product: CASSEWGGGGNEQFF. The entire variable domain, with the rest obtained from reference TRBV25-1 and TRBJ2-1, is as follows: EADIYQTPRYLVIGTGKKITLECSQTMGHDKMYWYQQDPGMELHLIHYSYGVNSTEKGDLSSESTVSRIRTEHFPLTLESARPSHTSQYLCASSEWGGGGNEQFFGPGTRLTVL.

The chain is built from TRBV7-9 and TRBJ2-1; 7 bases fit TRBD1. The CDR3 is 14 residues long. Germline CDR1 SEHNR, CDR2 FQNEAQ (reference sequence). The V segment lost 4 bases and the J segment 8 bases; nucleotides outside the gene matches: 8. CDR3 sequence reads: CASSSDRAGDEQFF. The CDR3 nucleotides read TGTGCCAGCAGCTCTGACAGGGCAGGCGATGAGCAGTTCTTC.

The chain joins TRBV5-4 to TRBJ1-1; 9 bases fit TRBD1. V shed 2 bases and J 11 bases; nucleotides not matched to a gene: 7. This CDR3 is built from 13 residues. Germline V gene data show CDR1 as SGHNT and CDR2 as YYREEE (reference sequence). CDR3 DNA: TGTGCCAGCAGCTTTCCGGACAGGGGCGACGCTTTCTTT. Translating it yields CASSFPDRGDAFF.